These 18 T cell receptor beta chains originate from one sample sequenced in a study of T cells in Graves' hyperthyroidism and ophthalmopathy. Amplified TCR beta CDR3 regions came from RNA transcripts. A set of HTBI primers served as the primers for a first-round RT-PCR of the TCR CDR3. TCRdb re-called the multiplex PCR reads with MiXCR, one entry per CDR3 protein. The sample has hundreds of thousands of distinct CDR3 sequences, approximately 13% seen once. Sequencing used blood. Receptor source: a woman between 18 and 29 years old with Graves' hyperthyroidism.

This clonotype was observed a few times. This chain links TRBV4-3 with TRBJ1-1; D not resolved. The CDR3 contains 13 residues. Germline CDR1 is LGHNA and CDR2 is YSLEER. V gave up 3 bases and J gave up 11 bases, with 16 bases separating them. CDR3 nucleotides: TGCGCCAGCAGCCACTCATGGGGAGCTTCGGCTTTCTTT. Translated, it gives CASSHSWGASAFF.

The table lists this clonotype with a few counts. This rearrangement joins TRBV18 to TRBJ1-1; 8 nucleotides match TRBD1. Germline V gives CDR1 KGHSH, CDR2 LQKENI. The ends lost 6 bases at V and 13 bases at J; junction bases unmatched: 13. The CDR3 covers 13 residues. In nucleotides, the CDR3 is TGTGCCAGCTCTCCCCAGACAGGGGCATCGGTTTTCTTT. It codes for CASSPQTGASVFF. The entire variable domain, with the rest obtained from reference TRBV18 and TRBJ1-1, is as follows: NAGVMQNPRHLVRRRGQEARLRCSPMKGHSHVYWYRQLPEEGLKFMVYLQKENIIDESGMPKERFSAEFPKEGPSILRIQQVVRGDSAAYFCASSPQTGASVFFGQGTRLTVV.

This clonotype has at least ten counts. J is TRBJ2-7 and V is TRBV19; D is unclear. Deletions cut 4 bases from V and 0 bases from J, with 10 bases between. The CDR3 covers 14 residues. In germline, CDR1 is LNHDA, CDR2 SQIVND (reference sequence). CDR3 nucleotides: TGTGCCAGTAGTACCGACATGACCTCCTACGAGCAGTACTTC. It codes for CASSTDMTSYEQYF.

The gene calls are TRBV4-3 and TRBJ2-1; 14 nucleotides agree with TRBD2. Germline lookup yields CDR1 LGHNA and CDR2 YSLEER. This CDR3 region has 15 residues. Unmatched junction bases numbered 8, after V lost 3 bases and J lost 13 bases. The CDR3 reads CASSQGLAGVPEQFF. The CDR3, as DNA: TGCGCCAGCAGCCAGGGACTAGCGGGAGTGCCCGAACAGTTCTTC.

This clonotype occurred many times. At one of its ends the junction is not consistent with the germline gene, which may arise from a read error. The chain carries TRBV7-7 and TRBJ2-3; unclear D gene. Germline CDR1 reads SSHAT; CDR2 reads FNYEAQ (reference sequence). The CDR3 is 14 residues long. CDR3 sequence: CASSLEQWADTQYF. CDR3 nucleotide sequence: TGTGCTAGCAGCTTGGAACAGTGGGCAGATACGCAGTATTTT.

The CDR3 protein is CASSQDRQAYSGNTIYF. CDR3 bases: TGCGCCAGCAGCCAAGATAGACAGGCCTACTCTGGAAACACCATATATTTT. This chain connects TRBV4-1 to TRBJ1-3; D is possibly TRBD1 (6 bases). V gave up 0 bases and J gave up 0 bases, with 12 bases separating them. The CDR3 runs to 17 residues. Per the germline V gene, CDR1 is MGHRA and CDR2 is YSYEKL.

The chain carries TRBV5-1 and TRBJ2-2; D remains ambiguous. CDR1 and CDR2 (germline): SGHRS, YFSETQ. V was clipped by 0 bases and J by 4 bases, with 13 bases between them. The CDR3 runs 16 residues. In DNA, the CDR3 is TGCGCCAGCAGCTTGGAACCGGGCCGCGGCACCGGGGAGCTGTTTTTT. Translated, it gives CASSLEPGRGTGELFF.

This clonotype was seen many times. The V and J genes are TRBV28 and TRBJ1-1, with no clear D. The CDR3 spans 14 residues. V lost 8 bases and J lost 3, with 16 bases in between. From germline, CDR1 is MDHEN and CDR2 SYDVKM. CDR3 sequence (DNA): TGTGCCAGCCACCCGTCCGGATCGGACACTGAAGCTTTCTTT. Translating it yields CASHPSGSDTEAFF.

This clonotype was recorded a few times. This chain uses TRBV18 with TRBJ1-5, with TRBD1 as a possible D gene (6 bases). The germline V and J ends were trimmed by 4 bases and 4 bases, with 14 bases remaining between them. Looked up from germline, CDR1 is KGHSH and CDR2 is LQKENI. The CDR3 sequence is 15 residues long. The CDR3 nucleotides read TGTGCCAGCTCACTTGAGACAGGACGAAATCAGCCCCAGCATTTT. It codes for CASSLETGRNQPQHF.

This clonotype occurred many times. The rearrangement joins TRBV18 to TRBJ2-7; 7 bases fit TRBD1. The CDR3 runs 15 residues. The ends lost 3 bases at V and 4 bases at J; junction bases unmatched: 9. Germline V gene lookup returns CDR1 KGHSH and CDR2 LQKENI. The CDR3 nucleotides are TGTGCCAGCTCACCGGCAGGGGGACCAATTTACGAGCAGTACTTC. This gives the protein CASSPAGGPIYEQYF.

This chain links TRBV10-3 with TRBJ2-7, with 16 bases that match TRBD2. Germline V gene lookup returns CDR1 ENHRY and CDR2 SYGVKD. V gave up 6 bases and J gave up 3 bases; unmatched junction bases: 8. The CDR3 has 17 amino acids. The CDR3, as DNA: TGTGCCATCAGCCTTGGGACTAGCGGGAGGGCCGACTACGAGCAGTACTTC. This encodes CAISLGTSGRADYEQYF.

This clonotype was recorded many times. The rearrangement joins TRBV19 to TRBJ1-1, with 7 bases fitting TRBD1. CDR1 and CDR2 from the germline V gene are LNHDA and SQIVND (reference sequence). J was trimmed by 6 bases and V by 6 bases; bases with no gene match: 4. The CDR3 runs 12 residues. The CDR3 DNA follows: TGTGCCAGTAGGTTCAGGGGGGCTGAAGCTTTCTTT. Encoded protein: CASRFRGAEAFF.

This clonotype was counted ten times or more. CDR3 region: CASTPPDSATDEQYF. CDR3 nucleotides: TGTGCCAGCACCCCCCCGGACAGCGCGACGGACGAGCAGTACTTC. The rearrangement uses TRBV6-1 and TRBJ2-7; possible D gene TRBD1, 6 bases. In germline, CDR1 is MNHNS, CDR2 SASEGT. This CDR3 is built from 15 residues. Trimming took 7 bases from V and 5 from J, leaving 21 bases between them.

This clonotype was seen many times. The rearrangement uses TRBV29-1 and TRBJ2-7; D tentatively reads TRBD1 or TRBD2 (5 bases each). Germline assignment: CDR1 SQVTM and CDR2 ANQGSEA. Trimming removed 4 bases at V and 5 bases at J, with 15 bases between. The CDR3 is made up of 13 amino acids. For the CDR3, the DNA is TGCAGCGTTGGGGACGTACTTCTCGACGAGCAGTACTTC. This sequence encodes CSVGDVLLDEQYF.

This clonotype was seen ten or more times. The chain has TRBV20-1 and TRBJ2-1, with a weak D call TRBD2 (7 bases). Trimming stripped 1 base from V and 0 bases from J, with 16 bases between. Germline V gene data show CDR1 as DFQATT and CDR2 as SNEGSKA (reference sequence). This CDR3 has 17 amino acids. The CDR3 loop is CSARGPSGQSSYNEQFF. CDR3 bases: TGCAGTGCTAGAGGTCCTAGCGGACAGAGCTCCTACAATGAGCAGTTCTTC.

This clonotype was picked up many times. CDR3 sequence (DNA): TGTGCCAGCAGCAAAAGAACCACAGGGCCGAACCACTCCTACGAGCAGTACTTC. It codes for CASSKRTTGPNHSYEQYF. The chain uses TRBV7-2 and TRBJ2-7; D may be TRBD1 (6 bases). The germline gives CDR1 SGHTA, CDR2 FQGNSA. The CDR3 consists of 18 residues. The V end lost 5 bases, the J end lost 0 bases, and 23 bases lay between the germline ends.

Ten or more counts support this clonotype. The chain couples TRBV30 to TRBJ1-1; 7 bases are shared with TRBD1. CDR1 is GTSNPN and CDR2 is SVGIG in the germline V gene (reference sequence). The CDR3 totals 12 residues. The V segment lost 4 bases and the J segment 4 bases; nucleotides outside the gene matches: 3. The CDR3 region is CAWTQGSTEAFF. DNA for the CDR3: TGTGCCTGGACACAGGGGAGCACTGAAGCTTTCTTT.

This clonotype was counted a few times. A read error is possible here, since a much larger clone lies one base away. The V call is TRBV18, the J call TRBJ2-5; D gene ambiguous. Germline loops: CDR1 KGHSH, CDR2 LQKENI. The V gene lost 0 bases and the J gene lost 9 bases, with 8 bases spanning the gap. The CDR3 sequence is 12 residues long. CDR3 DNA: TGTGCCAGCTCACCACCGCGAGGAGCCCAGTACTTC. This codes for CASSPPRGAQYF.